This T cell receptor delta chain was captured in a study of gamma-delta T cells after stem cell transplantation (dated by TCRdb to the mid-2010s). The library relied on RT-PCR. TCRdb names Illumina MiSeq as the instrument used. Clone calls in TCRdb were regenerated from the public reads with CATT, after which identical DNA sequences shared one row. The sample records a few thousand delta-chain clones, approximately 32% of which are singletons. Roughly two fifths of the sample is held by the ten biggest clonotypes. The table lists this clone with a few counts. Its antigen has not been determined. One end of the junction is discordant with germline, which a read error may explain. The CDR3 runs 15 amino acids, cysteine and phenylalanine included. Only CDR3 DNA remains: 45 bases, in frame from the first base. Reading the germline V gene gives CDR1 GEAIGNYY and CDR2 EKD.

The clonotype originates from a human donor. It is not recorded whose cells these are; they may come from a transplant donor. Material: gamma-delta T cells. Rearrangement joined TRDV2 to TRDJ1, with 8 middle bases fitting TRDD3. The CDR3 protein sequence reads: CARDVLGAQFDKLIF. The DNA sequence is given as TGTGCCCGTGACGTACTGGGGGCTCAATTCGATAAACTCATCTTT.